Following are 19 T cell receptor beta chains from one sample sequenced in a study of cytomegalovirus exposure and HLA in healthy donors. 60 Vbeta and 13 Jbeta primers were used in PCR. Data came from immunoSEQ multiplex PCR; TCRdb stores just in-frame clones and leaves some out. Among roughly 200,000 clones, roughly 74% were seen once, and the ten largest hold less than 15%. Sequencing used PBMCs. The origin of the receptors is a woman aged 25-40 years in good health and CMV-seropositive.

This clone was detected only once. The V gene is TRBV7-2, the J gene TRBJ2-1; weak D call: TRBD1 (5 bases). Germline V gene sequence: CDR1 SGHTA, CDR2 FQGNSA. There are 17 residues in the CDR3. The ends were cut back, 1 base at V and 4 bases at J, with 17 bases in the middle. The CDR3 coding sequence is TGTGCCAGCAGCTTAGACTCTTGGCCTAAGGGGTACAATGAGCAGTTCTTC. Amino acid sequence: CASSLDSWPKGYNEQFF.

This sequence joins TRBV28 and TRBJ1-1; D perhaps matches TRBD1 (5 bases). Deletions cut 7 bases from V and 4 bases from J, with 16 bases between. CDR3 size: 14 residues. Germline V lookup: CDR1 MDHEN, CDR2 SYDVKM. The CDR3 DNA reads TGTGCCAGCACCCCTCACAGGATAGGCACTGAAGCTTTCTTT. It is translated as CASTPHRIGTEAFF.

V is TRBV19 and J is TRBJ1-4; the match to TRBD1 covers 7 bases. The CDR3 consists of 16 residues. From germline, CDR1 is LNHDA and CDR2 SQIVND (reference sequence). V lost 6 bases, J lost 7 bases, and 14 bases stayed unmatched. CDR3 in amino acids: CASSIPARQGGEKLFF. For the CDR3, the DNA is TGTGCCAGTAGCATCCCTGCTCGACAGGGTGGTGAAAAACTGTTTTTT.

The chain is built from TRBV11-1 and TRBJ2-1; D might be TRBD1 (5 bases). Germline V lookup: CDR1 SGHAT, CDR2 FQDESV (reference sequence). V was clipped by 5 bases and J by 8 bases, with 19 bases between them. This CDR3 has 15 amino acids. In DNA form, the CDR3 reads TGTGCCAGCAGCGCCCGGACGATCAGGGTTGATGAGCAGTTCTTC. Protein product: CASSARTIRVDEQFF. Combining the CDR3 with reference TRBV11-1 and TRBJ2-1 gives the whole variable domain EAEVAQSPRYKITEKSQAVAFWCDPISGHATLYWYRQILGQGPELLVQFQDESVVDDSQLPKDRFSAERLKGVDSTLKIQPAELGDSAMYLCASSARTIRVDEQFFGPGTRLTVL.

The chain uses TRBV6-1 and TRBJ1-6, with D possibly being TRBD1 (6 bases). V shed 5 bases and J shed 5 bases, with 7 bases lying between them. Germline values: CDR1 MNHNS, CDR2 SASEGT. CDR3 length: 13 amino acids. The CDR3 region has the DNA TGTGCCAGCAGTTGGGACAATAATTCACCCCTCCACTTT. It is translated as CASSWDNNSPLHF.

The chain is built from TRBV6-5 and TRBJ1-1, with 10 bases aligning to TRBD1. V lost 6 bases to trimming and J lost 5 bases; unmatched junction nucleotides: 6. In germline, CDR1 is MNHEY, CDR2 SVGAGI. The CDR3 is 14 amino acids. The CDR3 DNA is TGTGCCAGCAGGATCGACAGGGGGCGAACTGAAGCTTTCTTT. It is translated as CASRIDRGRTEAFF.

The chain combines TRBV6-5 with TRBJ1-6, with D tentatively TRBD1 (6 bases). With 2 bases removed from V and 8 bases from J, the gap between germline ends came to 13 bases. The CDR3 extends over 15 amino acids. Germline assignment: CDR1 MNHEY and CDR2 SVGAGI. The CDR3 region has the DNA TGTGCCAGCAGTTACGGACAGTCGACGGATTCACCCCTCCACTTT. Translating it yields CASSYGQSTDSPLHF.

V gene TRBV11-3 combines with J gene TRBJ2-7; 8 positions match TRBD2. This CDR3 contains 14 residues. CDR1 and CDR2 (germline): SGHNT, YENEEA. The V gene end was trimmed by 5 bases and the J gene end by 0 bases; junction bases not matched to a gene: 3. DNA of the CDR3: TGTGCCAGCAGCCGTGGGACTAGCTCCTACGAGCAGTACTTC. Translation gives CASSRGTSSYEQYF.

V is TRBV7-3 and J is TRBJ1-2, with no clear D. Trimming cost V 10 bases and J 5 bases, with 17 bases left between them. Germline loops: CDR1 SGHTA, CDR2 FQGTGA. The CDR3 consists of 13 residues. The CDR3 bases are TGTGCCAACCAGGAGGGCCTCCCATATGGCTACACCTTC. It encodes CANQEGLPYGYTF.

V is TRBV5-4 and J is TRBJ2-7; 7 bases agree with TRBD2. The germline V gene encodes CDR1 SGHNT and CDR2 YYREEE (reference sequence). J gave up 5 bases and V 1 base, and 6 bases lay outside the gene matches. The CDR3 loop spans 14 amino acids. The CDR3 DNA sequence: TGTGCCAGCAGCTTGATCGGACTAGGGGACGAGCAGTACTTC. Protein product: CASSLIGLGDEQYF.

CDR3: CASRSGTALYGYTF. The CDR3 DNA sequence: TGTGCCAGCAGGTCCGGGACAGCGCTCTATGGCTACACCTTC. The chain employs TRBV27 and TRBJ1-2, with TRBD1 matching 7 bases. Trimming took 6 bases from V and 4 from J; bases not matched to a gene: 8. The germline gives CDR1 MNHEY, CDR2 SMNVEV (reference sequence). The CDR3 is 14 amino acids.

This rearrangement joins TRBV6-9 to TRBJ1-5; D not certain. CDR1 is MNHGY and CDR2 is SVAAGI in the germline V gene. The CDR3 contains 11 residues. The ends were cut back, 11 bases at V and 7 bases at J, with 12 bases in the middle. DNA for the CDR3: TGTGCCCGATCCTCGGGACAGCCCCAGCATTTT. It encodes CARSSGQPQHF.

This clone was picked up one time. This rearrangement joins TRBV7-2 to TRBJ2-7; a possible D gene is TRBD1 (6 bases). The germline V and J ends were trimmed by 1 base and 2 bases, with 12 bases remaining between them. Germline CDR1 reads SGHTA; CDR2 reads FQGNSA. This CDR3 region has 15 residues. This CDR3 is CASSLVPGHTYEQYF. DNA of the CDR3: TGTGCCAGCAGCTTAGTACCGGGACACACCTACGAGCAGTACTTC.

The rearrangement links TRBV4-3 to TRBJ1-1, with D hard to call. V was cut by 1 base and J by 3 bases, with 15 bases left in between. The CDR3 is 16 amino acids. Germline V gene sequence: CDR1 LGHNA, CDR2 YSLEER. The CDR3 spells CASSQGFRNRYTEAFF. Here the CDR3 DNA reads TGCGCCAGCAGCCAAGGTTTTAGGAACAGATACACTGAAGCTTTCTTT.

The chain has TRBV4-3 and TRBJ1-2; 8 bases agree with TRBD1. This CDR3 is 15 amino acids long. Trimming at V came to 2 bases and at J to 7 bases, leaving 9 bases not matched to a gene. Germline values: CDR1 LGHNA, CDR2 YSLEER. The CDR3 region has the DNA TGCGCCAGCAGCCAATTACAGGGGGGCACGGCTGGCTACACCTTC. This sequence encodes CASSQLQGGTAGYTF.

The gene calls are TRBV5-4 and TRBJ2-1; 8 bases match TRBD2. Germline V lookup: CDR1 SGHNT, CDR2 YYREEE (reference sequence). The CDR3 loop spans 14 amino acids. V was pared by 0 bases and J by 4 bases, with 0 bases of the junction left unmatched. This chain's CDR3 is CASSLASGYNEQFF. For the CDR3, the DNA is TGTGCCAGCAGCTTGGCTAGCGGGTACAATGAGCAGTTCTTC.

The chain joins TRBV5-4 to TRBJ1-1; a weak D match, TRBD1 (5 bases). The CDR3 consists of 13 residues. From germline, CDR1 is SGHNT and CDR2 YYREEE (reference sequence). The V end lost 2 bases, the J end lost 6 bases, and 11 bases lay between the germline ends. CDR3 nucleotides: TGTGCCAGCAGCTTTCTAGGGGTCGCTGAAGCTTTCTTT. Translated: CASSFLGVAEAFF. Together with reference TRBV5-4 and TRBJ1-1, the CDR3 gives the full variable domain: ETGVTQSPTHLIKTRGQQVTLRCSSQSGHNTVSWYQQALGQGPQFIFQYYREEENGRGNFPPRFSGLQFPNYSSELNVNALELDDSALYLCASSFLGVAEAFFGQGTRLTVV.

This chain joins TRBV2 and TRBJ2-5; D possibly corresponds to TRBD2 (6 bases). There are 14 residues in the CDR3. Trimming pared 6 bases from V and 5 bases from J, leaving 16 bases between. Germline V gene lookup returns CDR1 SNHLY and CDR2 FYNNEI. Here the CDR3 reads CASRGGISLETQYF. DNA of the CDR3: TGTGCCAGCAGGGGCGGGATATCATTGGAGACCCAGTACTTC.

This chain joins TRBV27 and TRBJ1-3; no reliable D call. With 2 bases removed from V and 0 bases from J, the gap between germline ends came to 17 bases. The CDR3 runs to 18 residues. Germline V gene lookup returns CDR1 MNHEY and CDR2 SMNVEV (reference sequence). CDR3 sequence: CASSLVRTIVDSGNTIYF. In DNA, the CDR3 is TGTGCCAGCAGTTTAGTGCGTACTATAGTAGACTCTGGAAACACCATATATTTT.